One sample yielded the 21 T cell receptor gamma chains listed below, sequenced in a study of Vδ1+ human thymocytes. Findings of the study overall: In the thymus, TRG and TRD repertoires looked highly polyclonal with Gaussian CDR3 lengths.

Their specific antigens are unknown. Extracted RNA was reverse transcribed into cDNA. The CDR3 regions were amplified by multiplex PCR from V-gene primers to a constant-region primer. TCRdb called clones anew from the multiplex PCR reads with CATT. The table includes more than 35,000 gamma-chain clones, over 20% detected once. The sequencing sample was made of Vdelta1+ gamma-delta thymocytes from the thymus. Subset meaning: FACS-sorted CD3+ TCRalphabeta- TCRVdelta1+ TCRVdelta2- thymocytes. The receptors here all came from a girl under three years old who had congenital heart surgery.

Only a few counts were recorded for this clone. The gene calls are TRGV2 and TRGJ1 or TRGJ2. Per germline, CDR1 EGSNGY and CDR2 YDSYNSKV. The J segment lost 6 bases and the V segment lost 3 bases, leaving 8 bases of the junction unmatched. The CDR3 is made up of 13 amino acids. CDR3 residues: CATWDSKLYKKLF. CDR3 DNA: TGTGCCACCTGGGACAGTAAACTTTATAAGAAACTCTTT.

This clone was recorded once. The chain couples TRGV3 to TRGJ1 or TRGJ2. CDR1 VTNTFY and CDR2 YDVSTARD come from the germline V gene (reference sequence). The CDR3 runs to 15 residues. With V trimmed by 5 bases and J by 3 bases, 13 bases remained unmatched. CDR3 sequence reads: CATWAYSPFYYKKLF. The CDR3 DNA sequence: TGTGCCACCTGGGCGTATAGCCCTTTTTATTATAAGAAACTCTTT.

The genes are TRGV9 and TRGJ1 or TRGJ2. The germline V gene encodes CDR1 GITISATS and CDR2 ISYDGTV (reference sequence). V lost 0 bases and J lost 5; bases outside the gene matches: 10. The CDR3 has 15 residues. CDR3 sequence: CALWEVHEDDYKKLF. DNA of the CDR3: TGTGCCTTGTGGGAGGTGCATGAAGACGATTATAAGAAACTCTTT.

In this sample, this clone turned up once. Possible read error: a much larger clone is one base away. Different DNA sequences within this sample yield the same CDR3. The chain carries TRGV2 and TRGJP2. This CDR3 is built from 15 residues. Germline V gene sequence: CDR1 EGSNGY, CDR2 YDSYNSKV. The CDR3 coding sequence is TGTGCTACCTGGGACGGGCTCGGTAGTGATTGGATCAAGACGTTT. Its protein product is CATWDGLGSDWIKTF.

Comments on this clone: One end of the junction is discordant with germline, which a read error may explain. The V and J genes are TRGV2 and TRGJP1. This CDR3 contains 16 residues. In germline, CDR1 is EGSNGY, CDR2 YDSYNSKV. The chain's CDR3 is CAAWDGLLATGWFKIF. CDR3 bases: TGTGCCGCCTGGGACGGGCTACTTGCCACCGGTTGGTTCAAGATATTT.

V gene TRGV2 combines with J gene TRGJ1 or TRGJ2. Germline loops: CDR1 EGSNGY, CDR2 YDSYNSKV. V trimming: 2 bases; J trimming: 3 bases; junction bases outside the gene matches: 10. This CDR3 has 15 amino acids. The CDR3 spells CATWDVTSFYYKKLF. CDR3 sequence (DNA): TGTGCCACCTGGGACGTGACGTCTTTTTATTATAAGAAACTCTTT.

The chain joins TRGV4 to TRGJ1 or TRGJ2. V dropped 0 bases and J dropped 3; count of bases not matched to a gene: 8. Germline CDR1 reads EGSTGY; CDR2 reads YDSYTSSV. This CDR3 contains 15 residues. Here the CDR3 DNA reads TGTGCCACCTGGGATGGGCCGGAGCTTTATTATAAGAAACTCTTT. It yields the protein CATWDGPELYYKKLF.

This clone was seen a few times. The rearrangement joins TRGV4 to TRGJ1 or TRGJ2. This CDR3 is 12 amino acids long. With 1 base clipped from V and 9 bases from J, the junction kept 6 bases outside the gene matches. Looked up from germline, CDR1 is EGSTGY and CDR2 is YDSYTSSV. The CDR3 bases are TGTGCCACCTGGGATGGAGAAGTTAAGAAACTCTTT. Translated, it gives CATWDGEVKKLF.

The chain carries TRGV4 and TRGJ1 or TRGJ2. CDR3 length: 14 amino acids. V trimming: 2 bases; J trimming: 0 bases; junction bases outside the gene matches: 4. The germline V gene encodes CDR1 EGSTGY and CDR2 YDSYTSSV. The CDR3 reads CATWDAPNYYKKLF. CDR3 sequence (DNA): TGTGCCACCTGGGATGCACCGAATTATTATAAGAAACTCTTT.

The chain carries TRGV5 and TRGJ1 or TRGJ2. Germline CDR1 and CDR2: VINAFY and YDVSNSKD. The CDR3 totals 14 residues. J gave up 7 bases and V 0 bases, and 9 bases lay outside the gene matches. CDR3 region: CATWDRRFRYKKLF. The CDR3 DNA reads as TGTGCCACCTGGGACAGGCGGTTTCGGTATAAGAAACTCTTT.

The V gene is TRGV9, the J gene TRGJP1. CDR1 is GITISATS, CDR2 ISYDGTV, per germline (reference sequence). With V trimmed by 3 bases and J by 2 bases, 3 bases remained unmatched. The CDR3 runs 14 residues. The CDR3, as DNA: TGTGCCTTGTGGGAGCTAACCACTGGTTGGTTCAAGATATTT. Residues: CALWELTTGWFKIF.

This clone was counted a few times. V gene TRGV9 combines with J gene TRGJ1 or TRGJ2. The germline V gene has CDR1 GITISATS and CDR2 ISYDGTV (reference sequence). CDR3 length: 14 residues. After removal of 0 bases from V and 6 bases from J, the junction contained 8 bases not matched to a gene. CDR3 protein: CALWEVHESYKKLF. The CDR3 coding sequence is TGTGCCTTGTGGGAGGTGCATGAGAGTTATAAGAAACTCTTT.

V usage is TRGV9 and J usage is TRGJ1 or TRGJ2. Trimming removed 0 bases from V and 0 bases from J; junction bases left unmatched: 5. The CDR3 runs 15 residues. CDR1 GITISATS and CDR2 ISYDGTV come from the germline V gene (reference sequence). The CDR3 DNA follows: TGTGCCTTGTGGGAGGTGCAACCGAATTATTATAAGAAACTCTTT. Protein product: CALWEVQPNYYKKLF.

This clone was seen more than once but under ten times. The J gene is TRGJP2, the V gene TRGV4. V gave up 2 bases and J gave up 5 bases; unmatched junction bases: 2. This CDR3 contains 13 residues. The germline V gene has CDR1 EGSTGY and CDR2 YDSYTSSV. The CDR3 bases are TGTGCCACCTGGGATGCGAGTGATTGGATCAAGACGTTT. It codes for CATWDASDWIKTF.

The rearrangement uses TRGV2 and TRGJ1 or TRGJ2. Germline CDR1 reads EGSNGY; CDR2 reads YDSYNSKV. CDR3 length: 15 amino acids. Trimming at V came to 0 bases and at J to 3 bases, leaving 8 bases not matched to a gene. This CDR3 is CATWDGPTVYYKKLF. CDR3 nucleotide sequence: TGTGCCACCTGGGACGGGCCTACAGTTTATTATAAGAAACTCTTT.

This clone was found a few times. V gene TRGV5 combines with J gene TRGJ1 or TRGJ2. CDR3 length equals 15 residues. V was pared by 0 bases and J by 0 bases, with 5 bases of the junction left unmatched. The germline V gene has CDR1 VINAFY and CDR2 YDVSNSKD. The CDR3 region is CATWDRSPNYYKKLF. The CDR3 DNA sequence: TGTGCCACCTGGGACAGGTCCCCGAATTATTATAAGAAACTCTTT.

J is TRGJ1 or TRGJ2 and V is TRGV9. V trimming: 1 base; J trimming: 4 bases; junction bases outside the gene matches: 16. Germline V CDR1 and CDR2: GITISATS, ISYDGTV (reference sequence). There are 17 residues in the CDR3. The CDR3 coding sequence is TGTGCCTTGTGGGAGGTTTTGTCTATAGAAACATATTATAAGAAACTCTTT. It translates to CALWEVLSIETYYKKLF.

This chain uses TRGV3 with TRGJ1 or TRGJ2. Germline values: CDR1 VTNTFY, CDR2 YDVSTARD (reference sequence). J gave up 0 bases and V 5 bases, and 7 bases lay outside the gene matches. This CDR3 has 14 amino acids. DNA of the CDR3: TGTGCCACCTGGGGAAAGCAGAATTATTATAAGAAACTCTTT. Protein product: CATWGKQNYYKKLF.

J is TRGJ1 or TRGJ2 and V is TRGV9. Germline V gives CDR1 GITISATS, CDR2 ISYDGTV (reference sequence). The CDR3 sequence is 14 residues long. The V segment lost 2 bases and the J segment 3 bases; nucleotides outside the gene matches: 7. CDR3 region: CALWEAAVYYKKLF. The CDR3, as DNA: TGTGCCTTGTGGGAGGCCGCGGTTTATTATAAGAAACTCTTT.

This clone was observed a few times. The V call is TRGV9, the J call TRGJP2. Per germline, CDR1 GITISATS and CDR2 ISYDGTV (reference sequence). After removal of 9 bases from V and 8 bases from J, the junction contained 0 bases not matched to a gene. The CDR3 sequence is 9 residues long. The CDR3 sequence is CALDWIKTF. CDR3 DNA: TGTGCCTTGGATTGGATCAAGACGTTT.

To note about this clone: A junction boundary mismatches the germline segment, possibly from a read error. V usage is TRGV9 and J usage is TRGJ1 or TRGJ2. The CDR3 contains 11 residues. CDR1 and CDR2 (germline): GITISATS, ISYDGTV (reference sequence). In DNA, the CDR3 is TGTGCCTTGTGGGAGGTGAATAAGAAAATCTTT. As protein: CALWEVNKKIF.